Listed below are T cell receptor beta chains from one sample, sequenced in a study of blood T cell repertoires in COVID-19. The protocol was immunoSEQ multiplex PCR, while the TCRdb copy is restricted to in-frame clones and leaves out a portion. The sample contains some 31,000 clones, around nine tenths of which appear only once. Sequencing was done on a sample of peripheral blood. Receptor source: a human donor in a cohort sampled during active COVID-19. The donor label of this sample is uncertain. CDR3s include the opening cysteine and the closing phenylalanine or tryptophan. A D gene is named only where the DNA matches it firmly. Only some rows state a clone size, as once, few, many or a class for expanded clones.

D gene	clone size	V gene	J gene	CDR3 protein	CDR3 DNA
TRBD1	.	TRBV5-4	TRBJ2-6	CASSWDRNSGANVLTF	TGTGCCAGCAGCTGGGACAGGAACTCTGGGGCCAACGTCCTGACTTTC
.	few	TRBV5-4	TRBJ2-3	CASSFREETDTQYF	TGTGCCAGCAGCTTCAGGGAGGAAACAGATACGCAGTATTTT
TRBD2	.	TRBV28	TRBJ2-1	CASSSLAGRQFF	TGTGCCAGCAGTTCCTTAGCGGGCCGGCAGTTCTTC
TRBD1	.	TRBV24-1	TRBJ1-1	CATSDSGTGDTEAFF	TGTGCCACCAGTGATTCCGGGACAGGGGACACTGAAGCTTTCTTT
TRBD2	few	TRBV24-1	TRBJ2-1	CATGQRGGEQFF	TGTGCCACGGGGCAGCGGGGGGGCGAGCAGTTCTTC
TRBD1	.	TRBV5-4	TRBJ2-5	CASSPGQGRETQYF	TGTGCCAGCAGCCCAGGACAGGGCCGAGAGACCCAGTACTTC
TRBD1	once	TRBV6-5	TRBJ1-4	CASRTGGGSEKLFF	TGTGCCAGCAGGACAGGGGGCGGGAGTGAAAAACTGTTTTTT
TRBD1	.	TRBV23-1	TRBJ1-5	CASSQSVRTGSNQPQHF	TGCGCCAGCAGTCAATCTGTCAGGACAGGGAGCAATCAGCCCCAGCATTTT
.	.	TRBV5-4	TRBJ2-5	CASSSRGTQETQYF	TGTGCCAGCAGCTCAAGGGGAACCCAAGAGACCCAGTACTTC
TRBD1	once	TRBV2	TRBJ2-3	CASGTGRTDTQYF	TGTGCCAGCGGGACAGGGCGCACAGATACGCAGTATTTT
TRBD1	.	TRBV28	TRBJ2-7	CASSSDRGLEQYF	TGTGCCAGCAGCTCGGACAGGGGTCTCGAGCAGTACTTC
.	.	TRBV4-2	TRBJ2-7	CASSRGYEQYF	TGTGCCAGCAGCCGCGGATACGAGCAGTACTTC
TRBD1	.	TRBV2	TRBJ1-2	CASSGQGLELGGYTF	TGTGCCAGCAGTGGACAGGGCTTAGAGTTGGGTGGCTACACCTTC
.	.	TRBV6-6	TRBJ2-3	CASSYSDYGLRYF	TGTGCCAGCAGTTACTCCGACTATGGTTTGCGGTATTTT
.	once	TRBV28	TRBJ1-2	CASNLGGGAQGRGGYTF	TGTGCCAGCAACCTGGGGGGGGGTGCACAAGGCAGGGGTGGCTACACCTTC
TRBD1	.	TRBV7-9	TRBJ2-1	CASTRLIQGALGNEQFF	TGTGCCAGCACCCGTCTGATTCAGGGGGCGTTAGGCAATGAGCAGTTCTTC
TRBD1	.	TRBV27	TRBJ1-5	CASSLFGKTGDQPQHF	TGTGCCAGCAGTTTATTCGGGAAGACAGGGGATCAGCCCCAGCATTTT